Below are 29 T cell receptor beta chains sequenced from a single sample in a study of T cell responses to AZD1222 COVID-19 vaccine. Only in-frame clones appear in the TCRdb table, and some are missing; sequencing was by immunoSEQ multiplex PCR. The repertoire holds 95,000 to 130,000 clones, approximately 84% seen once, with 7.5% in the top ten. Sequenced here: peripheral blood, sampled on day 0 of AZD1222 vaccination. The receptors derive from an adult in good health.

V is TRBV28 and J is TRBJ2-7, with 8 bases matching TRBD1. The germline V gene encodes CDR1 MDHEN and CDR2 SYDVKM. The ends lost 5 bases at V and 3 bases at J; junction bases unmatched: 3. The CDR3 is 13 residues long. Here the CDR3 reads CASSLDRGYEQYF. The CDR3 DNA reads TGTGCCAGCAGTCTCGACAGGGGCTACGAGCAGTACTTC.

The chain links TRBV5-5 to TRBJ1-1, with D maybe TRBD1 (6 bases). The germline gives CDR1 SGHKS, CDR2 YYEKEE (reference sequence). V lost 4 bases to trimming and J lost 0 bases, with 10 bases between them. The CDR3 consists of 14 residues. The CDR3 spells CASSPKGVNTEAFF. DNA of the CDR3: TGTGCCAGCAGCCCAAAGGGGGTGAACACTGAAGCTTTCTTT.

This clone appeared a few times. This sequence joins TRBV9 and TRBJ2-2; 7 nucleotides agree with TRBD1. Germline V gene data show CDR1 as SGDLS and CDR2 as YYNGEE. The ends lost 4 bases at V and 1 base at J; junction bases unmatched: 10. The CDR3 sequence is 17 residues long. CDR3 in amino acids: CASSSRLDRKNTGELFF. The DNA of the CDR3 is TGTGCCAGCAGCTCCCGACTGGACAGGAAGAACACCGGGGAGCTGTTTTTT.

The rearrangement uses TRBV4-1 and TRBJ1-4, with a possible D match to TRBD1 (5 bases). This CDR3 has 15 amino acids. Per germline, CDR1 MGHRA and CDR2 YSYEKL. V was shortened by 6 bases and J by 0 bases, with 11 bases between the two germline ends. This chain's CDR3 is CASRLGTATNEKLFF. DNA for the CDR3: TGCGCCAGCAGACTCGGGACGGCAACTAATGAAAAACTGTTTTTT.

V gene TRBV24-1 combines with J gene TRBJ1-5, with D unresolved. Germline CDR1 is KGHDR and CDR2 is SFDVKD. The CDR3 length is 13 residues. Trimming cost V 1 base and J 4 bases, with 4 bases left between them. This chain's CDR3 is CATSDFGNQPQHF. The DNA for the CDR3 is TGTGCCACCAGTGATTTTGGGAATCAGCCCCAGCATTTT.

This chain uses TRBV28 with TRBJ2-5; D gene uncertain. V was pared by 10 bases and J by 5 bases, with 20 bases between. Germline lookup yields CDR1 MDHEN and CDR2 SYDVKM. The CDR3 spans 14 residues. The CDR3 nucleotides are TGTGCCATCCGATCGAATATACCTCAGGAGACCCAGTACTTC. Translating it yields CAIRSNIPQETQYF.

The chain recombines TRBV10-3 with TRBJ1-5, with 10 positions matching TRBD1. V shed 10 bases, J shed 4 bases, and the junction held 10 bases outside the gene matches. This CDR3 is 15 amino acids long. CDR1 is ENHRY, CDR2 SYGVKD, per germline. The CDR3, as DNA: TGTGCCACCCTCGGGACAGGGGAGAGAAATCAGCCCCAGCATTTT. Protein sequence: CATLGTGERNQPQHF.

The rearrangement joins TRBV19 to TRBJ1-3; D might be TRBD1 (5 bases). Trimming shortened V by 6 bases and J by 2 bases, and 17 bases separated the two germline ends. Per germline, CDR1 LNHDA and CDR2 SQIVND (reference sequence). CDR3 length: 16 amino acids. The CDR3 coding sequence is TGTGCCAGTAGGGATCCCCTCAGGGACGCTGGAAACACCATATATTTT. Its protein is CASRDPLRDAGNTIYF. Using reference TRBV19 and TRBJ1-3 for the parts outside the CDR3, the full variable domain is DGGITQSPKYLFRKEGQNVTLSCEQNLNHDAMYWYRQDPGQGLRLIYYSQIVNDFQKGDIAEGYSVSREKKESFPLTVTSAQKNPTAFYLCASRDPLRDAGNTIYFGEGSWLTVV.

V is TRBV2 and J is TRBJ2-5; 11 bases are a match to TRBD2. This CDR3 is 15 amino acids long. Germline V lookup: CDR1 SNHLY, CDR2 FYNNEI. J gave up 4 bases and V 7 bases, and 8 bases lay outside the gene matches. The CDR3 region is CASTIAGGPTETQYF. Written as DNA, the CDR3 is TGTGCCAGCACTATAGCGGGGGGGCCGACAGAGACCCAGTACTTC.

This chain joins TRBV13 and TRBJ1-2; D remains ambiguous. Between the trimmed V and J ends, which lost 1 base and 7 bases, there was a span of 10 bases. The CDR3 sequence is 13 residues long. The germline CDR1 and CDR2 sequences are PRHDT and FYEKMQ (reference sequence). The CDR3 DNA follows: TGTGCCAGCAGCTTAGTGCTCGTGGGTGGCTACACCTTC. Protein sequence: CASSLVLVGGYTF. Drawing the rest from reference TRBV13 and TRBJ1-2, the complete variable domain is AAGVIQSPRHLIKEKRETATLKCYPIPRHDTVYWYQQGPGQDPQFLISFYEKMQSDKGSIPDRFSAQQFSDYHSELNMSSLELGDSALYFCASSLVLVGGYTFGSGTRLTVV.

This clone has more than one count but fewer than ten. This chain links TRBV9 with TRBJ2-7, with 7 bases aligning to TRBD2. Germline CDR1 SGDLS, CDR2 YYNGEE. V dropped 0 bases and J dropped 1; count of bases not matched to a gene: 4. There are 15 residues in the CDR3. The CDR3 region is CASSVGAGTSYEQYF. The CDR3 coding sequence is TGTGCCAGCAGCGTAGGAGCGGGAACTTCCTACGAGCAGTACTTC.

The chain recombines TRBV10-2 with TRBJ1-1; 7 bases are a match to TRBD1. Unmatched junction bases numbered 12, after V lost 7 bases and J lost 4 bases. CDR3 size: 15 residues. Looked up from germline, CDR1 is WSHSY and CDR2 is SAAADI. CDR3: CASTDPLRGTTEAFF. Here the CDR3 DNA reads TGCGCCAGCACCGATCCCCTCAGGGGGACCACTGAAGCTTTCTTT.

V and J are TRBV28 and TRBJ2-6; 7 bases are shared with TRBD1. The V gene's germline CDR1 is MDHEN and CDR2 SYDVKM. There are 16 residues in the CDR3. Trimming removed 5 bases from V and 2 bases from J; junction bases left unmatched: 6. CDR3 in DNA: TGTGCCAGCAGTGACAGGGAGATCACTGGGGCCAACGTCCTGACTTTC. It codes for CASSDREITGANVLTF. Full variable domain (remainder filled in from reference TRBV28 and TRBJ2-6): DVKVTQSSRYLVKRTGEKVFLECVQDMDHENMFWYRQDPGLGLRLIYFSYDVKMKEKGDIPEGYSVSREKKERFSLILESASTNQTSMYLCASSDREITGANVLTFGAGSRLTVL.

V and J are TRBV6-4 and TRBJ1-2, with TRBD1 identical over 7 bases. CDR1 and CDR2 from the germline V gene are MRHNA and SNTAGT. CDR3 size: 12 residues. The junction had 3 bases not matched to a gene; V was cut back by 7 bases and J by 4 bases. The CDR3 here is CASNRGTYGYTF. The CDR3 DNA reads TGTGCCAGCAACAGGGGAACCTATGGCTACACCTTC.

This chain connects TRBV6-5 to TRBJ1-1; possibly TRBD1 for D (5 bases). Trimming took 8 bases from V and 7 from J, leaving 8 bases between them. The CDR3 consists of 10 residues. The germline gives CDR1 MNHEY, CDR2 SVGAGI. DNA for the CDR3: TGTGCCAGCTTAGGGGTTGAAGCTTTCTTT. This codes for CASLGVEAFF.

The chain is built from TRBV28 and TRBJ1-3, with D unresolved. CDR3 length: 14 amino acids. CDR1 MDHEN and CDR2 SYDVKM come from the germline V gene. The germline V and J ends were trimmed by 2 bases and 0 bases, with 5 bases remaining between them. CDR3 residues: CASSLQGSGNTIYF. CDR3 in DNA: TGTGCCAGCAGTTTACAAGGCTCTGGAAACACCATATATTTT. Complete variable domain (other parts from reference TRBV28 and TRBJ1-3): DVKVTQSSRYLVKRTGEKVFLECVQDMDHENMFWYRQDPGLGLRLIYFSYDVKMKEKGDIPEGYSVSREKKERFSLILESASTNQTSMYLCASSLQGSGNTIYFGEGSWLTVV.

A single count supports this clone. The limits of the CDR3 on the DNA are not certain, so only TCRdb's listed CDR3 is given. The chain employs TRBV28 and TRBJ1-4; whether TRBD1, the table's D call, matches the DNA was not checked. The CDR3 length equals 15 residues, ends included. Germline lookup yields CDR1 MDHEN and CDR2 SYDVKM. The CDR3 region is CASSTSTGSGEKLFF.

The chain uses TRBV15 and TRBJ2-2; 10 nucleotides match TRBD2. The CDR3 length is 16 residues. Germline CDR1 and CDR2: LNHNV and YYDKDF (reference sequence). Germline trimming cut 10 bases from V and 6 bases from J; bases unmatched to any gene: 14. As DNA, the CDR3 is TGTGCCATTTCTAGCGGGAGTCAGGGTCGTCCCGGGGAGCTGTTTTTT. The encoded protein is CAISSGSQGRPGELFF.

The chain recombines TRBV28 with TRBJ1-4; D uncertain. The germline V gene encodes CDR1 MDHEN and CDR2 SYDVKM. The CDR3 covers 15 residues. V dropped 7 bases and J dropped 4 bases, with 16 bases sitting between them. CDR3 bases: TGTGCCAGCAATTCTGCAGGCGCGGATAATGAAAAACTGTTTTTT. Protein: CASNSAGADNEKLFF.

This chain connects TRBV7-6 to TRBJ1-2; a weak D match, TRBD1 (5 bases). This CDR3 has 17 amino acids. Trimming shortened V by 3 bases and J by 0 bases, and 17 bases separated the two germline ends. CDR1 and CDR2 (germline): SGHVS, FNYEAQ. The CDR3 reads CASSLRVPGATNYGYTF. The CDR3 region has the DNA TGTGCCAGCAGCTTGAGGGTTCCCGGGGCCACTAACTATGGCTACACCTTC.

The DNA of the CDR3 is TGTGCCAGCAGTCCTGCAGGGGTGGGCGAAAAACTGTTTTTT. Translation: CASSPAGVGEKLFF. This chain uses TRBV28 with TRBJ1-4, with D maybe TRBD1 (6 bases). The V and J ends lost 5 bases and 8 bases respectively, with 15 bases between them. There are 14 residues in the CDR3. The V gene's germline CDR1 is MDHEN and CDR2 SYDVKM. Full variable domain (outside the CDR3, taken from reference TRBV28 and TRBJ1-4): DVKVTQSSRYLVKRTGEKVFLECVQDMDHENMFWYRQDPGLGLRLIYFSYDVKMKEKGDIPEGYSVSREKKERFSLILESASTNQTSMYLCASSPAGVGEKLFFGSGTQLSVL.

The V call is TRBV11-1, the J call TRBJ2-5, with 9 bases matching TRBD2. The CDR3 length is 15 residues. Germline V gives CDR1 SGHAT, CDR2 FQDESV (reference sequence). V gave up 3 bases and J gave up 5 bases; unmatched junction bases: 7. CDR3 region: CASSFGGGRAETQYF. Here the CDR3 DNA reads TGTGCCAGCAGCTTTGGAGGCGGGAGGGCGGAGACCCAGTACTTC.

The chain links TRBV5-4 to TRBJ1-6; D ambiguous. Germline lookup yields CDR1 SGHNT and CDR2 YYREEE (reference sequence). Trimming took off 0 bases at V and 0 bases at J, with 10 bases between the two ends. CDR3 length equals 17 residues. DNA for the CDR3: TGTGCCAGCAGCTTGGACTTAGGGAGCTCCTATAATTCACCCCTCCACTTT. Translation gives CASSLDLGSSYNSPLHF.

The rearrangement links TRBV6-5 to TRBJ1-1, with D unclear. This CDR3 comprises 13 residues. Germline assignment: CDR1 MNHEY and CDR2 SVGAGI. V was shortened by 5 bases and J by 0 bases, with 7 bases between the two germline ends. This chain's CDR3 is CASSPRMNTEAFF. CDR3 coding DNA: TGTGCCAGCAGTCCTCGGATGAACACTGAAGCTTTCTTT.

This rearrangement joins TRBV2 to TRBJ2-3; tentative D call: TRBD2 (6 bases). Per the germline V gene, CDR1 is SNHLY and CDR2 is FYNNEI. CDR3 length: 12 amino acids. V was cut by 7 bases and J by 3 bases, with 8 bases left in between. CDR3 nucleotide sequence: TGTGCCAGCAAACGGGGGACAGATACGCAGTATTTT. Protein sequence: CASKRGTDTQYF.

This clone was counted once. The genes are TRBV28 and TRBJ2-2; TRBD2 is a possible D gene (5 bases). The CDR3 has 15 amino acids. V gave up 3 bases and J gave up 4 bases, with 12 bases separating them. CDR1 is MDHEN, CDR2 SYDVKM, per germline. This chain's CDR3 is CASSFRGMGTGELFF. CDR3 DNA sequence: TGTGCCAGCAGTTTCCGAGGGATGGGCACCGGGGAGCTGTTTTTT. Full variable domain (rest looked up from reference TRBV28 and TRBJ2-2): DVKVTQSSRYLVKRTGEKVFLECVQDMDHENMFWYRQDPGLGLRLIYFSYDVKMKEKGDIPEGYSVSREKKERFSLILESASTNQTSMYLCASSFRGMGTGELFFGEGSRLTVL.

This clone was picked up one time. The gene calls are TRBV7-3 and TRBJ2-2; D uncertain. This CDR3 comprises 15 residues. Trimming removed 2 bases at V and 4 bases at J, with 11 bases between. The V gene's germline CDR1 is SGHTA and CDR2 FQGTGA. The CDR3 nucleotides read TGTGCCAGCAGCTTAGGTGGTTGGGGCACCGGGGAGCTGTTTTTT. Protein product: CASSLGGWGTGELFF.

The chain uses TRBV7-3 and TRBJ2-2; either TRBD1 or TRBD2 may supply D (5 bases each). Germline-derived CDR1 and CDR2 are SGHTA and FQGTGA. There are 13 residues in the CDR3. Trimming removed 4 bases from V and 7 bases from J, with 10 bases in between. The CDR3: CASSSPGSGELFF. The CDR3 nucleotides are TGTGCCAGCAGCTCCCCAGGGAGCGGGGAGCTGTTTTTT.

This chain connects TRBV6-5 to TRBJ2-1, with 7 bases matching TRBD1. Germline values: CDR1 MNHEY, CDR2 SVGAGI. The CDR3 totals 15 residues. V dropped 8 bases and J dropped 2; count of bases not matched to a gene: 9. The CDR3 sequence: CASGSPGTAYNEQFF. CDR3 DNA sequence: TGTGCCAGCGGATCTCCCGGGACAGCCTACAATGAGCAGTTCTTC.